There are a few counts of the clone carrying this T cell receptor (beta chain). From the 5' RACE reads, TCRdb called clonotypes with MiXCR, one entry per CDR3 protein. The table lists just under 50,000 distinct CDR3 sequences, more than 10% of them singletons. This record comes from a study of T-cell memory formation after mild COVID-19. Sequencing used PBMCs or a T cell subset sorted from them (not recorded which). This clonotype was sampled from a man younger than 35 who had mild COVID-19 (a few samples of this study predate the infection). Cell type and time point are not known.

The DNA of the CDR3 is TGTGCCAGCAGCGCCTACAGGGGTAACATTCAGTACTTC. Protein sequence: CASSAYRGNIQYF. The chain recombines TRBV9 with TRBJ2-4; 7 nucleotides agree with TRBD1. V trimming: 3 bases; J trimming: 7 bases; junction bases outside the gene matches: 4. This CDR3 spans 13 amino acids. Germline CDR1 is SGDLS and CDR2 is YYNGEE.